The clone carrying this T cell receptor (beta chain) has a handful of counts. Its target is unknown. The sample is drawn from a study of T-cell memory formation after mild COVID-19. V was cut by 3 bases and J by 2 bases, with 21 bases left in between. Germline loops: CDR1 SGHAT, CDR2 FQNNGV. The CDR3 length is 18 residues. TCRdb processed the 5' RACE reads anew with MiXCR; each CDR3 protein has one entry. The sample yields under 600,000 distinct CDR3 sequences, about 22% seen once. Study results and caveats: Chiefly within CM and EM were the contracting CD4+ clones; CD8+ ones were within EMRA. The finding that pre-infection memory included some responding clones suggested that cross-reactive memory joined.

This TCR was recovered from an adult woman who had mild COVID-19 (a few samples of this study predate the infection). Cell type and time point are not known. Sequencing used PBMCs or a T cell subset sorted from them (not recorded which). The chain uses TRBV11-2 and TRBJ2-3; the D call may be TRBD1 or TRBD2 (5 bases each). CDR3 in DNA: TGTGCCAGCAGCTTCGGCAGGGACCCGGTGTGGATCACAGATACGCAGTATTTT. Protein: CASSFGRDPVWITDTQYF.